This T cell receptor beta chain was found in a study of blood T cell repertoires in COVID-19. Enrollment of patients from Seattle took place during active infection, with longitudinal follow-up. Source study methods: Scientists estimated how many nucleated cells there were by amplifying reference gene primers. Data came from immunoSEQ multiplex PCR; TCRdb stores just in-frame clones and leaves some out. V, J and clone size derive from that table, while D and trimming were established from the DNA sequence. Counted here are roughly 180,000 clones, 85% occurring once; the ten biggest clones make up 5.4%. The origin of this receptor is a woman between 50 and 59 years old with COVID-19, enrolled during active disease. Material: peripheral blood.

The CDR3 reads CASSQEGALGAGNTEAFF. CDR3 nucleotide sequence: TGCGCCAGCAGCCAAGAGGGGGCCCTAGGGGCGGGGAACACTGAAGCTTTCTTT. The chain carries TRBV4-1 and TRBJ1-1, with D perhaps matching TRBD1 (6 bases). Germline V CDR1 and CDR2: MGHRA, YSYEKL. With 0 bases removed from V and 1 base from J, the gap between germline ends came to 18 bases. There are 18 residues in the CDR3.